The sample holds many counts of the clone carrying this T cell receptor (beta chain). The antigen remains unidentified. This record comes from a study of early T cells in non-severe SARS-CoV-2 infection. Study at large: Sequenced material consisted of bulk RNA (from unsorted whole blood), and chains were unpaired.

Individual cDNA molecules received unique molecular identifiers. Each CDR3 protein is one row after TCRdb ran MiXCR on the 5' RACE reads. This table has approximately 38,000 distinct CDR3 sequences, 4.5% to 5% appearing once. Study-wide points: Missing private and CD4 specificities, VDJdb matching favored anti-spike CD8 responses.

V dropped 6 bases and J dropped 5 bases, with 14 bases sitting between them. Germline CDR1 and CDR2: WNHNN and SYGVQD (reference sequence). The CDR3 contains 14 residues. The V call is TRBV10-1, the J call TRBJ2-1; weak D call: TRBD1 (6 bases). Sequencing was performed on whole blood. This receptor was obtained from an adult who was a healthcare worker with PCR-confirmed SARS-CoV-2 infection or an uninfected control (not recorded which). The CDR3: CASSEIGQNNEQFF. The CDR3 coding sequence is TGCGCCAGCAGCGAAATTGGACAGAACAATGAGCAGTTCTTC.